This T cell receptor (beta chain) was observed in a study of cytomegalovirus exposure and HLA in healthy donors. Findings of the study overall: Per a later analysis, HLA-associated TCR beta chains showed more clonal expansion than other, equally common TCR beta chains. In a later analysis, specific HLA alleles were associated with some 16,000 TCR beta sequences at a 0.05 false discovery rate. The classifier was said to identify cytomegalovirus status with high specificity and sensitivity. A later analysis revealed that TCR association rates differed between HLA loci, peaking at DRB1 and bottoming out at HLA-C.

On this clone: Its matching antigen is unknown.

60 Vbeta and 13 Jbeta primers were used in PCR. Produced via immunoSEQ multiplex PCR; TCRdb's table is partial and in-frame only. The sample holds about 130,000 clones, under 85% seen once. The germline CDR1 and CDR2 sequences are SGHRS and YFSETQ. Trimming left V 5 bases short and J 2 bases short, with 8 bases between. The CDR3 is 14 amino acids. This sequence originates from a boy between 10 and 17 years old in good health and CMV-seronegative. This chain links TRBV5-1 with TRBJ2-6; possible D gene TRBD1, 5 bases. Material: PBMCs. The CDR3 region has the DNA TGCGCCAGCAGTTCAGGGACTGGGGCCAACGTCCTGACTTTC. This encodes CASSSGTGANVLTF.